This is a list of T cell receptor beta chains from one sample in a study of T-cell reconstitution after alpha-beta-depleted transplantation in children. TCRdb reprocessed the PCR reads with MiXCR, giving one entry per CDR3 protein. The sample shows about 640,000 distinct CDR3 sequences, around a sixth of them seen only once. The sample in question was PBMCs from the stem cell graft donor, obtained from the stem cell graft. These receptors came from a human donor who donated a stem cell graft to a child with acute myeloid leukemia. The CDR3 runs from the conserved cysteine through the conserved F or W. A D gene is named only where the DNA matches it firmly. The size entry is marked missing in some rows and otherwise reads once, few, many or a size class.

v_call: TRBV28
j_call: TRBJ2-1
d_call: TRBD2
clone_size: few
cdr3_nt: TGTGCCAGCAGTTTGTGGGGGGGTTACAATGAGCAGTTCTTC
cdr3_aa: CASSLWGGYNEQFF

v_call: TRBV7-8
j_call: TRBJ2-1
d_call: -
clone_size: few
cdr3_nt: TGTGCCAGCAGCTTCGACGGTAGCTCCTACAATGAGCAGTTCTTC
cdr3_aa: CASSFDGSSYNEQFF

v_call: TRBV12-3/TRBV12-4
j_call: TRBJ2-7
d_call: -
clone_size: many
cdr3_nt: TGTGCCAGCAGTTTTCGCGCAGGGAGCTACGAGCAGTACTTC
cdr3_aa: CASSFRAGSYEQYF

v_call: TRBV7-9
j_call: TRBJ1-4
d_call: -
clone_size: few
cdr3_nt: TGTGCCAGCAGGGCAGGGGCCACTGCAACTAATGAAAAACTGTTTTTT
cdr3_aa: CASRAGATATNEKLFF

v_call: TRBV12-3/TRBV12-4
j_call: TRBJ1-4
d_call: -
clone_size: -
cdr3_nt: TGTGCCAGCAGGAAAGGGAGAGGGAATGAAAAACTGTTTTTT
cdr3_aa: CASRKGRGNEKLFF

v_call: TRBV10-3
j_call: TRBJ1-2
d_call: -
clone_size: many
cdr3_nt: TGTGCCATCAGTGAGTCATCGATAGATGGCTACACCTTC
cdr3_aa: CAISESSIDGYTF

v_call: TRBV12-3/TRBV12-4
j_call: TRBJ2-2
d_call: TRBD1
clone_size: few
cdr3_nt: TGTGCCAGCAGTCAACAGGGGCACAACACCGGGGAGCTGTTTTTT
cdr3_aa: CASSQQGHNTGELFF

v_call: TRBV12-3/TRBV12-4
j_call: TRBJ2-1
d_call: -
clone_size: -
cdr3_nt: TGTGCCAGCAGTTTATATTCTGAGGAGGAGTTCTTC
cdr3_aa: CASSLYSEEEFF

v_call: TRBV11-2
j_call: TRBJ1-4
d_call: TRBD1
clone_size: many
cdr3_nt: TGTGCCAGCAGAGACGGGACAGGGAAGGCGTGGGAAAAACTGTTTTTT
cdr3_aa: CASRDGTGKAWEKLFF

v_call: TRBV12-3/TRBV12-4
j_call: TRBJ2-2
d_call: -
clone_size: few
cdr3_nt: TGTGCCACCAGGGCCTCCCCTCTGGCCGGGGAGCTGTTTTTT
cdr3_aa: CATRASPLAGELFF

v_call: TRBV18
j_call: TRBJ2-1
d_call: -
clone_size: -
cdr3_nt: TGTGCCAGCTCACCTCAACGCCCCAGTTACAATGAGCAGTTCTTC
cdr3_aa: CASSPQRPSYNEQFF